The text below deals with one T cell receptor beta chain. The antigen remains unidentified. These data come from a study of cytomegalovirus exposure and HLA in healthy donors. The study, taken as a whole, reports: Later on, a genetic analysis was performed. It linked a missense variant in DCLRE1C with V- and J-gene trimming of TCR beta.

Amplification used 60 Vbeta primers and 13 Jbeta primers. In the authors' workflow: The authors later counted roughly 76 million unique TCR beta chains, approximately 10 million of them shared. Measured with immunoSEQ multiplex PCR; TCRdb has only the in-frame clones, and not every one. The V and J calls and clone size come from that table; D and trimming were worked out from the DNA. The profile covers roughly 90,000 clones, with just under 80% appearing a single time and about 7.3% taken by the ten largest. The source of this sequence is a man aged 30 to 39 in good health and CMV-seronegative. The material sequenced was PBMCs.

The CDR3 reads CASSLGANTEAFF. The CDR3 coding sequence is TGTGCCAGCAGCTTGGGGGCGAACACTGAAGCTTTCTTT. The chain has TRBV5-6 and TRBJ1-1, with D uncertain. Trimming pared 0 bases from V and 1 base from J, leaving 4 bases between. The germline gives CDR1 SGHDT, CDR2 YYEEEE. The CDR3 length is 13 residues.